This T cell receptor (beta chain) stems from a study of blood T cell repertoires in COVID-19. Across the study: The analysed material was cDNA or gDNA that came from T cells, B-cell-depleted T cells, or PBMCs.

The assay was immunoSEQ multiplex PCR, and TCRdb's table has in-frame clones only and misses some. The sample includes about 87,000 clones, about 88% of them seen just once. Germline V lookup: CDR1 LNHDA, CDR2 SQIVND (reference sequence). The CDR3 consists of 16 residues. V dropped 5 bases and J dropped 2; count of bases not matched to a gene: 11. The source material was peripheral blood. The chain links TRBV19 to TRBJ2-5; 7 bases align to TRBD2. The TCR comes from a man aged 35-49 years with acute or convalescent COVID-19. CDR3 sequence: CASSVRRLAGQETQYF. CDR3 bases: TGTGCCAGTAGTGTTCGTCGACTAGCCGGTCAAGAGACCCAGTACTTC.